This T cell receptor beta chain comes out of a study of control samples from healthy donors and cancer patients. Data came from immunoSEQ multiplex PCR; TCRdb stores just in-frame clones and leaves some out. The sample lists tens of thousands of clones; 85% to 90% were seen once. Per germline, CDR1 ENHRY and CDR2 SYGVKD. Deletions cut 0 bases from V and 3 bases from J, with 5 bases between. The CDR3 is made up of 13 amino acids. The receptor's source is an older woman with head and neck cancer. The sequenced sample was PBMCs. The chain joins TRBV10-3 to TRBJ1-2; D is undetermined. CDR3 sequence reads: CAISESADYGYTF. In DNA form, the CDR3 reads TGTGCCATCAGTGAGTCGGCAGACTATGGCTACACCTTC.